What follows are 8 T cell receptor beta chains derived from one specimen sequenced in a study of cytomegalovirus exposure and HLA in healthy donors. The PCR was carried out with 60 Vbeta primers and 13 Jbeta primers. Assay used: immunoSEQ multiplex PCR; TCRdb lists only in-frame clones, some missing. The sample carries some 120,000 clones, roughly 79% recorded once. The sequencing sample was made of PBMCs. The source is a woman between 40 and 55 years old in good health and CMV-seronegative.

In DNA, the CDR3 is TGTGCCAGCAGCTCGTCCTACGAGCAGTACTTC. Translation gives CASSSSYEQYF. The chain links TRBV5-4 to TRBJ2-7; D is uncertain. Trimming removed 3 bases at V and 1 base at J, with 2 bases between. This CDR3 contains 11 residues. The germline V gene has CDR1 SGHNT and CDR2 YYREEE (reference sequence).

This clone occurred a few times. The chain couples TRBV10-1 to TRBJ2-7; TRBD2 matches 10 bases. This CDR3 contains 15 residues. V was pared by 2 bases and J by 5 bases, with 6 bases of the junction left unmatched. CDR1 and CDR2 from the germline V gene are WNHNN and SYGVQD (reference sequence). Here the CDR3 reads CASSEGASGRDEQYF. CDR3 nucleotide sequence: TGCGCCAGCAGTGAGGGAGCTAGCGGGAGAGACGAGCAGTACTTC.

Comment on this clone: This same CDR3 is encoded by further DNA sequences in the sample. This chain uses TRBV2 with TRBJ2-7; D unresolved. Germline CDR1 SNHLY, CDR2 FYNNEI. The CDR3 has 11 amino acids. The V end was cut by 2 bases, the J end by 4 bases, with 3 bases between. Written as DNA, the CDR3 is TGTGCCAGCAGTGAACGGTACGAGCAGTACTTC. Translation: CASSERYEQYF.

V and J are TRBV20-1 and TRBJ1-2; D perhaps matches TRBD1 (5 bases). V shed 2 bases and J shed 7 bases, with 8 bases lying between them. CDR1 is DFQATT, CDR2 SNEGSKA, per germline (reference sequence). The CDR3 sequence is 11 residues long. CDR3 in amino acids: CSARRGVGYTF. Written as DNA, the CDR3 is TGCAGTGCTAGACGGGGGGTTGGCTACACCTTC.

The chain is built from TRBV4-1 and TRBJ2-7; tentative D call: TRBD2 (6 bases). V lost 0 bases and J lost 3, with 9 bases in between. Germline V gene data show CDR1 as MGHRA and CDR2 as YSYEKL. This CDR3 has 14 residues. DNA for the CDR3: TGCGCCAGCAGCCAAGAGCGGGACGTCTACGAGCAGTACTTC. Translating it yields CASSQERDVYEQYF.

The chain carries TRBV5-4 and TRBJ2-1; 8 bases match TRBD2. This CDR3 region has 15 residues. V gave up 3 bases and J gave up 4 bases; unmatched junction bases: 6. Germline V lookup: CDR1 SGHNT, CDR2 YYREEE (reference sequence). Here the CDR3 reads CASSSSSGSYNEQFF. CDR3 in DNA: TGTGCCAGCAGCTCCTCCAGCGGGAGTTACAATGAGCAGTTCTTC.

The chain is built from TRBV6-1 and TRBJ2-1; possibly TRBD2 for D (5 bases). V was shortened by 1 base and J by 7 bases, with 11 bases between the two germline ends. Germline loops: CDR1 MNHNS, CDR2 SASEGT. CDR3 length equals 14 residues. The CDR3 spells CASSEVGVKNEQFF. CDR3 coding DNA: TGTGCCAGCAGTGAAGTGGGAGTCAAGAATGAGCAGTTCTTC.

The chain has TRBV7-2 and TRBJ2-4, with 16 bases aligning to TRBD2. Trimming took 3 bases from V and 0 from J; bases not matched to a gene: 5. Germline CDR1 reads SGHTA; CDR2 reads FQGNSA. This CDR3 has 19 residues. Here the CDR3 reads CASSFTGTSGRVAKNIQYF. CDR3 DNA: TGTGCCAGCAGCTTCACCGGGACTAGCGGGAGGGTAGCCAAAAACATTCAGTACTTC.